This T cell receptor beta chain is drawn from a study of T cells after yellow fever vaccination. Germline V gives CDR1 DFQATT, CDR2 SNEGSKA (reference sequence). CDR3 length: 14 amino acids. J was trimmed by 2 bases and V by 3 bases; bases with no gene match: 4. One entry per CDR3 protein results from TCRdb running MiXCR on the 5' RACE reads. This table holds under 250,000 distinct CDR3 sequences, less than 9% found once. For this clonotype: Its antigen is unidentified.

Study-wide points: FACS-sorted repertoires could harbor abundant contaminating bulk-population clonotypes.

The chain links TRBV20-1 to TRBJ1-2, with 9 bases fitting TRBD1. The sequence was collected from a young man who received the YFV17D yellow fever vaccine. The sequencing here drew on CD4+ T cells sorted from PBMCs, taken 15 days after the yellow fever booster vaccination. DNA for the CDR3: TGCAGTGCTAGGGCCGGGACAGGGAACTATGGCTACACCTTC. As protein: CSARAGTGNYGYTF.